These 13 T cell receptor beta chains were sequenced from one sample in a study of blood T cell repertoires in COVID-19. Using immunoSEQ multiplex PCR, the repertoire was profiled, and TCRdb retains in-frame clones only, with some absent. This table has approximately 250,000 clones, just under 90% appearing once. The material sequenced was PBMCs or T cells enriched from blood (not recorded which). Receptors were obtained from a woman aged 25 to 45 with acute COVID-19.

The chain has TRBV7-3 and TRBJ2-5; D remains ambiguous. The CDR3 is 14 amino acids. CDR1 and CDR2 from the germline V gene are SGHTA and FQGTGA. V lost 1 base, J lost 4 bases, and 10 bases lay in between. The CDR3 loop is CASSLNSGGETQYF. The DNA for the CDR3 is TGTGCCAGCAGCTTAAATTCCGGTGGAGAGACCCAGTACTTC.

This chain joins TRBV7-2 and TRBJ2-1, with 9 nucleotides matching TRBD2. The V gene end was trimmed by 5 bases and the J gene end by 5 bases; junction bases not matched to a gene: 10. The CDR3 has 16 residues. Germline-derived CDR1 and CDR2 are SGHTA and FQGNSA. For the CDR3, the DNA is TGTGCCAGCAGCGTTAGTCTCGCTAGCGGGAACAATGAGCAGTTCTTC. This gives the protein CASSVSLASGNNEQFF.

This clone has only one observation. The rearrangement links TRBV3-1 (or the pseudogene TRBV3-2) to TRBJ2-1, with 7 bases lining up with TRBD2. Looked up from germline, CDR1 is LGHDT and CDR2 is YNNKEL (reference sequence). The V and J ends lost 1 base and 3 bases, in that order; junction bases with no gene match: 3. This CDR3 has 15 residues. CDR3 residues: CASSQAASGYNEQFF. The CDR3, as DNA: TGTGCCAGCAGCCAAGCGGCTAGCGGCTACAATGAGCAGTTCTTC.

V gene TRBV11-3 combines with J gene TRBJ2-1, with 11 bases aligning to TRBD2. From germline, CDR1 is SGHNT and CDR2 YENEEA. V was pared by 1 base and J by 9 bases, with 8 bases of the junction left unmatched. The CDR3 covers 16 residues. CDR3 residues: CASSLGSTSGSSEQFF. The DNA for the CDR3 is TGTGCCAGCAGCTTAGGTTCCACTAGCGGGAGCAGTGAGCAGTTCTTC.

The CDR3 is CASTGGDRGKNEQFF. For the CDR3, the DNA is TGTGCCAGCACAGGAGGGGACAGGGGTAAGAATGAGCAGTTCTTC. The chain uses TRBV2 and TRBJ2-1, with 10 nucleotides matching TRBD1. This CDR3 has 15 amino acids. The germline CDR1 and CDR2 sequences are SNHLY and FYNNEI. V trimming: 7 bases; J trimming: 7 bases; junction bases outside the gene matches: 10.

The rearrangement links TRBV10-1 to TRBJ1-2; 11 bases line up with TRBD1. The CDR3 is 16 amino acids. CDR1 and CDR2 from the germline V gene are WNHNN and SYGVQD (reference sequence). The V gene end was trimmed by 7 bases and the J gene end by 5 bases; junction bases not matched to a gene: 12. The CDR3 region has the DNA TGCGCCAGCATCCCGAGGGTCGGGACAGGGGGTTATGGCTACACCTTC. Translation gives CASIPRVGTGGYGYTF.

This clone has only a few counts. This chain links TRBV28 with TRBJ1-5; weak D call: TRBD1 (6 bases). CDR3 size: 14 residues. The V gene lost 6 bases and the J gene lost 4 bases, with 13 bases spanning the gap. Germline lookup yields CDR1 MDHEN and CDR2 SYDVKM. The CDR3 region has the DNA TGTGCCAGCAGAAAAGACAGGCTGAATCAGCCCCAGCATTTT. The encoded protein is CASRKDRLNQPQHF.

This clone was observed once. The chain recombines TRBV15 with TRBJ1-1; 9 nucleotides match TRBD1. V dropped 0 bases and J dropped 5; count of bases not matched to a gene: 4. In germline, CDR1 is LNHNV, CDR2 YYDKDF (reference sequence). The CDR3 has 15 amino acids. For the CDR3, the DNA is TGTGCCACCAGCAGAGATCGGGACAGGGAGACTGAAGCTTTCTTT. Protein product: CATSRDRDRETEAFF.

The CDR3: CASSLGRVAGGSDTQYF. The CDR3 DNA reads as TGTGCCAGCAGCTTAGGCAGAGTAGCGGGAGGCTCAGATACGCAGTATTTT. The chain employs TRBV13 and TRBJ2-3; 10 bases align to TRBD2. Trimming took 0 bases from V and 4 from J; bases not matched to a gene: 7. Germline V CDR1 and CDR2: PRHDT, FYEKMQ (reference sequence). The length of the CDR3 is 17 residues.

This clone was observed once. The rearrangement links TRBV13 to TRBJ2-7; 10 bases are shared with TRBD2. Germline V gives CDR1 PRHDT, CDR2 FYEKMQ (reference sequence). With V trimmed by 1 base and J by 7 bases, 7 bases remained unmatched. CDR3 length equals 15 residues. CDR3 region: CASSLEREGSTEQYF. CDR3 DNA: TGTGCCAGCAGCTTAGAGCGGGAGGGATCGACTGAGCAGTACTTC. Full variable domain (outside the CDR3, taken from reference TRBV13 and TRBJ2-7): AAGVIQSPRHLIKEKRETATLKCYPIPRHDTVYWYQQGPGQDPQFLISFYEKMQSDKGSIPDRFSAQQFSDYHSELNMSSLELGDSALYFCASSLEREGSTEQYFGPGTRLTVT.

V is TRBV28 and J is TRBJ1-6; 7 nucleotides line up with TRBD1. Germline CDR1 MDHEN, CDR2 SYDVKM. V lost 2 bases and J lost 8; bases outside the gene matches: 3. This CDR3 spans 14 amino acids. Written as DNA, the CDR3 is TGTGCCAGCAGTTTAGGACAGGATCATTCACCCCTCCACTTT. It encodes CASSLGQDHSPLHF.

The chain has TRBV15 and TRBJ2-3; TRBD2 agrees at 11 bases. CDR3 size: 18 residues. Germline assignment: CDR1 LNHNV and CDR2 YYDKDF (reference sequence). The trim removed 0 bases at V and 3 bases at J, leaving 8 bases unmatched. CDR3 amino acids: CATSRDSILAGGTDTQYF. In DNA, the CDR3 is TGTGCCACCAGCAGAGATTCGATCCTAGCGGGAGGAACAGATACGCAGTATTTT.

Only a few counts were recorded for this clone. This chain joins TRBV9 and TRBJ1-1; 7 bases fit TRBD1. The germline V gene encodes CDR1 SGDLS and CDR2 YYNGEE. Losses at the gene ends were 6 bases for V and 1 base for J; bases not matched to a gene: 3. The CDR3 runs to 13 residues. CDR3 sequence reads: CASTGQPNTEAFF. The DNA for the CDR3 is TGTGCCAGCACGGGACAGCCGAACACTGAAGCTTTCTTT.